This T cell receptor beta chain comes out of a study of OX40 agonist ivuxolimab in advanced cancers. A note on the overall study: The costimulatory receptor OX40 (CD134) was targeted by ivuxolimab, a fully human IgG2 agonistic monoclonal antibody. Intravenous ivuxolimab was administered to patients every 2 weeks at six dose levels: 0.01, 0.1, 0.3, 1.5, 3 and 10 mg/kg. Of the approximately 53 patients in dose escalation, 19 had hepatocellular carcinoma, some 15 had melanoma, 9 had renal cell carcinoma and 9 had head and neck cancer. In the dose-escalation cohort, around four fifths of patients were male, and the mean age was approximately 64 years, with a range of about 23 to 90. Patients were allowed to have had prior anti-PD-1, anti-PD-L1 or anti-CTLA-4 therapy, and around 40% of the dose-escalation patients had previously received checkpoint inhibitors. Partial responses occurred in three dose-escalation patients: two with cutaneous melanoma and one with hepatocellular carcinoma. The purpose of peripheral TCRbeta sequencing was to test whether ivuxolimab changed TCR sequence diversity and led to clonal T-cell expansion. The paper describes the monotherapy dose-escalation part (N ≈ 52 patients) of the phase I trial of ivuxolimab.

As concerns this clone: The antigen this receptor binds is unknown. Per-base qualities were not stored, and no clone one base away is much larger.

Findings and caveats that apply to the study as a whole: On average, CD8+ T cells showed more expanded clones than CD4+ T cells after ivuxolimab. Partial responders in the 0.1-3.0 mg/kg groups had among the lowest normalized peripheral clonal expansion, especially among CD8+ T cells. The antigen specificity of the peripheral T cells that underwent clonal expansion was not determined. At doses of 0.1 to 3.0 mg/kg, clonal expansion of both CD4+ and CD8+ blood T cells was observed from baseline to week 6. Low levels of normalized T-cell clonal expansion were also shown by some nonresponding patients.

Patients with autoimmune disease history or receiving systemic immunosuppression were excluded from the trial. Peripheral blood for TCR sequencing was collected from all dose cohorts at baseline, on cycle 4 day 1, and on cycle 7 day 1. The samples were taken from a phase I, first-in-human, multicenter, open-label dose-escalation trial of ivuxolimab. Adults with locally advanced or metastatic melanoma, renal cell carcinoma, hepatocellular carcinoma or head and neck squamous cell carcinoma were enrolled in the trial. CD4+ and CD8+ T cells were sorted separately from peripheral blood before TCR sequencing. For sequencing of the TCRbeta CDR3 region, genomic DNA was extracted from the sorted cells. The immunoSEQ Assay was used to sequence the TCRbeta CDR3 regions. As stored in TCRdb, this immuneACCESS dataset retains in-frame rearrangements with V and J assigned. A fraction of the clones does not appear; measured against another copy, unresolved V genes explain less than half of the discrepancy, and the remainder lacks a known reason. In this sample the table shows about 160,000 clones, 85% to 95% of which occur a single time. In total, the top ten clones hold just over 0.3% of the sample.

From the germline V gene (reference sequence), CDR1 is MNHNY and CDR2 is SVGAGI. V and J are truncated by 0 bases and 5 bases respectively, leaving an intervening sequence of 9 bases. There are 14 amino acids in the CDR3, from cysteine to phenylalanine inclusive. Just CDR3 DNA is preserved here, 42 bases in frame from base 1. Sequences were derived from CD4+ or CD8+ T cells sorted from blood, sampled in a trial of the OX40 agonist ivuxolimab. This chain joins TRBV6-6 to TRBJ2-3, with the D segment identity uncertain. This TCR derives from an adult with an advanced solid tumor such as melanoma, head and neck, liver or kidney cancer. The nucleotide sequence reads TGTGCCAGCAGTTACTCGAGTAGTATAGATACGCAGTATTTT. Its coded protein is CASSYSSSIDTQYF.